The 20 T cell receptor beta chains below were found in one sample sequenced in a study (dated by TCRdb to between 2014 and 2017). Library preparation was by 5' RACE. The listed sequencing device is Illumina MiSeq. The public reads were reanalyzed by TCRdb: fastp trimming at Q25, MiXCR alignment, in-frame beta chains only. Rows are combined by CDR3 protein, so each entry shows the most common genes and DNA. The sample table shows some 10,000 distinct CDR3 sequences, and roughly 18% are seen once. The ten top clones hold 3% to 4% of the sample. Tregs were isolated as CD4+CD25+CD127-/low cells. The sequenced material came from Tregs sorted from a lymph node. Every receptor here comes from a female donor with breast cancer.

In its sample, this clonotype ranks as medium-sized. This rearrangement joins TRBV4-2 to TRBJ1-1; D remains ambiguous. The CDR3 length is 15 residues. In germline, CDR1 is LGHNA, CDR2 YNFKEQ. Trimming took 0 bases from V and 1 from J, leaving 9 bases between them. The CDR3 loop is CASSQDSAGNTEAFF. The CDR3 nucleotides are TGTGCCAGCAGCCAAGATTCGGCAGGGAACACTGAAGCTTTCTTT.

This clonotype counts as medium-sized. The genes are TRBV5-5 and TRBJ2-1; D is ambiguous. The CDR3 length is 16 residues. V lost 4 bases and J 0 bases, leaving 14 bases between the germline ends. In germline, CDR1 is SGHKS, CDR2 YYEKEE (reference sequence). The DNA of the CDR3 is TGTGCCAGCAGCCGCGACGCCAGAAGCTCCTACAATGAGCAGTTCTTC. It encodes CASSRDARSSYNEQFF. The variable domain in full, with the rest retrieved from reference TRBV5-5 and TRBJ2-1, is DAGVTQSPTHLIKTRGQQVTLRCSPISGHKSVSWYQQVLGQGPQFIFQYYEKEERGRGNFPDRFSARQFPNYSSELNVNALLLGDSALYLCASSRDARSSYNEQFFGPGTRLTVL.

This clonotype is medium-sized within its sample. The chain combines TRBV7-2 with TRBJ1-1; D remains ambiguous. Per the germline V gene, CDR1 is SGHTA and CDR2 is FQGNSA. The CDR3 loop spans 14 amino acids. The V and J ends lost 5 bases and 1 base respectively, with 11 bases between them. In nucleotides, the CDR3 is TGTGCCAGCAGCCCGGTTGGCAGGAACACTGAAGCTTTCTTT. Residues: CASSPVGRNTEAFF.

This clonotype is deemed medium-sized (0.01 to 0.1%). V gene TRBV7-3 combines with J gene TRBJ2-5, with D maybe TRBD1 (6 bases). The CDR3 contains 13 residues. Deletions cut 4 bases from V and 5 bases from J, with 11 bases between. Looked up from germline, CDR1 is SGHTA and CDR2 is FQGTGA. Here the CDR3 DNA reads TGTGCCAGCAGCTGGGCGAGGGGGGAGACCCAGTACTTC. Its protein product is CASSWARGETQYF.

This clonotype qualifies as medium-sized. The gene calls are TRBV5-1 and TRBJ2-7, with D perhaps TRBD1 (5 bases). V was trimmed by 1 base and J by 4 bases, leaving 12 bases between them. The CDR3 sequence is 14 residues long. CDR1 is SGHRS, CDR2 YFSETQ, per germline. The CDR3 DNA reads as TGCGCCAGCAGCTTGAGGACATTGCCTTACGAGCAGTACTTC. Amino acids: CASSLRTLPYEQYF.

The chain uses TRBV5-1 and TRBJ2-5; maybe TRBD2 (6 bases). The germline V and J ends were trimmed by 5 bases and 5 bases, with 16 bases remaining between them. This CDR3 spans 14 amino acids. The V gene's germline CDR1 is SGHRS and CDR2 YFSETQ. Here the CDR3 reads CASRSETGGETQYF. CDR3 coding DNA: TGCGCCAGCAGATCTGAGACTGGAGGGGAGACCCAGTACTTC. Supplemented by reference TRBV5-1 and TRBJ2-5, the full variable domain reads KAGVTQTPRYLIKTRGQQVTLSCSPISGHRSVSWYQQTPGQGLQFLFEYFSETQRNKGNFPGRFSGRQFSNSRSEMNVSTLELGDSALYLCASRSETGGETQYFGPGTRLLVL.

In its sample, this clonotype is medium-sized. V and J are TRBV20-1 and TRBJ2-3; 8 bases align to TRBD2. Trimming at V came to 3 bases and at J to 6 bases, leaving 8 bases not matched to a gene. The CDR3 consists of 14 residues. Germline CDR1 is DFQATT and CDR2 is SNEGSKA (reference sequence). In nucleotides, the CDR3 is TGCAGTGCTAGGGCGGGACTAGTTCTGGATACGCAGTATTTT. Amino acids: CSARAGLVLDTQYF.

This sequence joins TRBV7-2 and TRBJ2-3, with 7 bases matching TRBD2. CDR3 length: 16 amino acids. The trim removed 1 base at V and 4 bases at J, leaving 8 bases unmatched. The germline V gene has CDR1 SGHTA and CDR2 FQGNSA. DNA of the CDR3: TGTGCCAGCAGCTTAGGGGGGGGGGTAGCCTCAGATACGCAGTATTTT. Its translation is CASSLGGGVASDTQYF.

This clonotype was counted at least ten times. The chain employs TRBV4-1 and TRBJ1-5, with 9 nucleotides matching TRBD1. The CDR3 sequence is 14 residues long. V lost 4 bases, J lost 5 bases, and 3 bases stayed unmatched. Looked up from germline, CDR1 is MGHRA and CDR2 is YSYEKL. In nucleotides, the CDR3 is TGCGCCAGCAGCCTACGGACAGGGGATCAGCCCCAGCATTTT. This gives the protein CASSLRTGDQPQHF.

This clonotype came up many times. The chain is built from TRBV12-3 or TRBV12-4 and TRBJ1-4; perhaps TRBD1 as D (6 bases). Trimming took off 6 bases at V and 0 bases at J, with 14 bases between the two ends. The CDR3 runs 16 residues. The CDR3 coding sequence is TGTGCCAGCAGCCCGGCGGGGGCCCCAACTAATGAAAAACTGTTTTTT. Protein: CASSPAGAPTNEKLFF.

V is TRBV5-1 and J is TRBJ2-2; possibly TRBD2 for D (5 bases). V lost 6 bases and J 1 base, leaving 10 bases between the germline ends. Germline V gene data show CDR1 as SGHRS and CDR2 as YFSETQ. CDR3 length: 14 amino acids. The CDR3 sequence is CASKRTMNTGELFF. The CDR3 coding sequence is TGCGCCAGCAAGCGGACGATGAACACCGGGGAGCTGTTTTTT.

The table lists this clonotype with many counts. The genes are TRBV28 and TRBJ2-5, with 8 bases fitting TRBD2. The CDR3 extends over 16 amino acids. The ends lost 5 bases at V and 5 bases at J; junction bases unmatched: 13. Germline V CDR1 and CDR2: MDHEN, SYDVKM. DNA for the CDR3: TGTGCCAGCAGTGGATTTACACGGGAGGGCCCCGAGACCCAGTACTTC. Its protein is CASSGFTREGPETQYF. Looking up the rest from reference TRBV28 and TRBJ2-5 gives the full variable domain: DVKVTQSSRYLVKRTGEKVFLECVQDMDHENMFWYRQDPGLGLRLIYFSYDVKMKEKGDIPEGYSVSREKKERFSLILESASTNQTSMYLCASSGFTREGPETQYFGPGTRLLVL.

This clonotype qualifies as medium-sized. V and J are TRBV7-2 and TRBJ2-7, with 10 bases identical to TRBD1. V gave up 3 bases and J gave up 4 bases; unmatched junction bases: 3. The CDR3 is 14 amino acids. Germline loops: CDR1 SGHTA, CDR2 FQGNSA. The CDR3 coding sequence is TGTGCCAGCAGCTTCGGGACAGGGGAGTACGAGCAGTACTTC. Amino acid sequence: CASSFGTGEYEQYF.

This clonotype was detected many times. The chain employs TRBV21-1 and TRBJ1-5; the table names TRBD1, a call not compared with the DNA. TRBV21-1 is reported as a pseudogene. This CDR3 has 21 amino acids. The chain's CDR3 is CASSERRRDTPLSYSNQPQHF. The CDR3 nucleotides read TGTGCCAGCAGCGAAAGACGACGGGACACCCCATTATCCTATAGCAATCAGCCCCAGCATTTT.

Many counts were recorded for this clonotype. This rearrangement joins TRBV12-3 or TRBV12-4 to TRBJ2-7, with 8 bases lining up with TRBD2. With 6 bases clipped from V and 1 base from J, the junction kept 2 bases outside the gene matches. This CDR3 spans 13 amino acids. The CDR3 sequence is CASRVAGSYEQYF. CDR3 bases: TGTGCCAGCAGGGTAGCGGGGTCCTACGAGCAGTACTTC.

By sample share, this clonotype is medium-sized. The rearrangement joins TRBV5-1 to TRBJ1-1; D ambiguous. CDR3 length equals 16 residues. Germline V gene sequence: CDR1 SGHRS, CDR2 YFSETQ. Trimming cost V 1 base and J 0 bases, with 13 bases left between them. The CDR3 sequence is CASSLTSVALNTEAFF. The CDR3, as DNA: TGCGCCAGCAGCTTGACCTCGGTAGCCCTGAACACTGAAGCTTTCTTT.

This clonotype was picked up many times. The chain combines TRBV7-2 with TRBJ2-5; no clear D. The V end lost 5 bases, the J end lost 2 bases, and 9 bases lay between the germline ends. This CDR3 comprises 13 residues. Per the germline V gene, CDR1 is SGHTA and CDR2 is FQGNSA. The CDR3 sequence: CASSPRIQETQYF. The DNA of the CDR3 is TGTGCCAGCAGCCCGAGGATACAAGAGACCCAGTACTTC. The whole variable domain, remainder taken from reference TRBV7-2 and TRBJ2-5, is GAGVSQSPSNKVTEKGKDVELRCDPISGHTALYWYRQSLGQGLEFLIYFQGNSAPDKSGLPSDRFSAERTGGSVSTLTIQRTQQEDSAVYLCASSPRIQETQYFGPGTRLLVL.

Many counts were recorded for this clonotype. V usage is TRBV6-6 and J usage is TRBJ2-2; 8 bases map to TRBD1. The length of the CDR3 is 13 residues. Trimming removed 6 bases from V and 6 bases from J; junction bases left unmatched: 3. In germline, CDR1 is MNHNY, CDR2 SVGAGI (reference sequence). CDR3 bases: TGTGCCAGCAGCAGACAGGGGTCCGGGGAGCTGTTTTTT. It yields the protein CASSRQGSGELFF.

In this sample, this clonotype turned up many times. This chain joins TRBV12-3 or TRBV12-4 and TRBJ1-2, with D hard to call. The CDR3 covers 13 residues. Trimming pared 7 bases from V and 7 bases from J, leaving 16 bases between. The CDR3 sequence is CASTPGPRSGYTF. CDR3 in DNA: TGTGCCAGCACTCCGGGCCCCCGGAGTGGCTACACCTTC.

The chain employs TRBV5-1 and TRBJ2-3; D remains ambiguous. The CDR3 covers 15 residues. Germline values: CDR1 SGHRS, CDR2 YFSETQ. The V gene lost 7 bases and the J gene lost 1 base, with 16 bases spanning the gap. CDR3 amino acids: CASCQAHGGTDTQYF. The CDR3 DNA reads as TGCGCCAGCTGTCAGGCCCATGGAGGCACAGATACGCAGTATTTT. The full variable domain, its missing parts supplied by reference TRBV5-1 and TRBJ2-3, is KAGVTQTPRYLIKTRGQQVTLSCSPISGHRSVSWYQQTPGQGLQFLFEYFSETQRNKGNFPGRFSGRQFSNSRSEMNVSTLELGDSALYLCASCQAHGGTDTQYFGPGTRLTVL.